The 22 T cell receptor beta chains given below trace back to one sample, sequenced in a study of blood T cell repertoires in COVID-19. Sequenced by immunoSEQ multiplex PCR; TCRdb stores in-frame clones only, minus some. The data show 120,000 or so clones, approximately 85% seen once. The sample taken for sequencing was peripheral blood. The source is a man aged 25 to 40 with COVID-19, enrolled during active disease.

V is TRBV5-1 and J is TRBJ1-6; perhaps TRBD1 as D (6 bases). The CDR3 sequence is 15 residues long. V lost 1 base, J lost 11 bases, and 16 bases lay in between. Germline V gene data show CDR1 as SGHRS and CDR2 as YFSETQ. The CDR3 coding sequence is TGCGCCAGCAGCTTGTGTAGGGGGGGGTCACCACCCCTCCACTTT. Its protein is CASSLCRGGSPPLHF.

This chain links TRBV6-2 or TRBV6-3 with TRBJ1-5, with unresolved D. CDR3 size: 14 residues. V lost 3 bases and J 0 bases, leaving 6 bases between the germline ends. Germline V gene lookup returns CDR1 MNHEY and CDR2 SVGEGT. The CDR3, as DNA: TGTGCCAGCAGTTATTCAATTAGCAATCAGCCCCAGCATTTT. As protein: CASSYSISNQPQHF.

The genes are TRBV13 and TRBJ2-1, with TRBD2 as a possible D gene (5 bases). Trimming removed 3 bases at V and 0 bases at J, with 9 bases between. CDR3 size: 15 residues. In germline, CDR1 is PRHDT, CDR2 FYEKMQ (reference sequence). CDR3 DNA sequence: TGTGCCAGCAGCTTCCCGGGAAGCTCCTACAATGAGCAGTTCTTC. It translates to CASSFPGSSYNEQFF.

The gene calls are TRBV5-4 and TRBJ1-3; D remains unclear. Trimming left V 5 bases short and J 0 bases short, with 9 bases between. The CDR3 runs 14 residues. The germline gives CDR1 SGHNT, CDR2 YYREEE (reference sequence). The CDR3 spells CASSYDISGNTIYF. In nucleotides, the CDR3 is TGTGCCAGCAGTTATGACATCTCTGGAAACACCATATATTTT.

This chain uses TRBV11-2 with TRBJ1-1; D is possibly TRBD1 (6 bases). CDR1 is SGHAT and CDR2 is FQNNGV in the germline V gene. V lost 5 bases, J lost 5 bases, and 12 bases lay in between. This CDR3 region has 13 residues. CDR3 DNA sequence: TGTGCCAGCAGCCGCGAGGGGGTAACTGAAGCTTTCTTT. Its protein product is CASSREGVTEAFF.

The rearrangement uses TRBV3-1 (or the pseudogene TRBV3-2) and TRBJ1-5, with a tentative D call TRBD1 (5 bases). This CDR3 is 14 amino acids long. V lost 4 bases and J 3 bases, leaving 10 bases between the germline ends. Germline V gene sequence: CDR1 LGHDT, CDR2 YNNKEL (reference sequence). CDR3 bases: TGTGCCAGCAGCCCAGACAGTAACAATCAGCCCCAGCATTTT. Translation gives CASSPDSNNQPQHF.

The V call is TRBV28, the J call TRBJ1-2, with 9 bases lining up with TRBD1. Trimming removed 5 bases from V and 3 bases from J; junction bases left unmatched: 4. The CDR3 is made up of 14 amino acids. Per the germline V gene, CDR1 is MDHEN and CDR2 is SYDVKM. CDR3 nucleotides: TGTGCCAGCAGTCCTCGGGACAGGGACTATGGCTACACCTTC. Its protein product is CASSPRDRDYGYTF.

V usage is TRBV7-2 and J usage is TRBJ2-3; the match to TRBD2 covers 7 bases. This CDR3 spans 15 amino acids. The ends lost 1 base at V and 5 bases at J; junction bases unmatched: 6. The germline gives CDR1 SGHTA, CDR2 FQGNSA. The CDR3 DNA sequence: TGTGCCAGCAGCTTAGGGGTACGGGAGGTAGATACGCAGTATTTT. This gives the protein CASSLGVREVDTQYF.

V gene TRBV6-1 combines with J gene TRBJ2-3; possible D gene TRBD2, 6 bases. The CDR3 totals 18 residues. Germline V gives CDR1 MNHNS, CDR2 SASEGT. The V end lost 1 base, the J end lost 6 bases, and 23 bases lay between the germline ends. The CDR3 DNA is TGTGCCAGCAGTGAAGGGGGTCCAGGACTATTTTATGGGGATACGCAGTATTTT. Protein product: CASSEGGPGLFYGDTQYF.

The V and J genes are TRBV12-3 or TRBV12-4 and TRBJ1-1, with 8 positions matching TRBD1. Trimming took 6 bases from V and 10 from J; bases not matched to a gene: 4. CDR3 length: 11 amino acids. CDR3 sequence: CASRDREVAFF. The CDR3 region has the DNA TGTGCCAGCAGGGACAGGGAAGTAGCTTTCTTT.

The chain carries TRBV10-3 and TRBJ2-2; the match to TRBD1 covers 11 bases. The germline gives CDR1 ENHRY, CDR2 SYGVKD. This CDR3 contains 14 residues. Unmatched junction bases numbered 1, after V lost 7 bases and J lost 3 bases. CDR3 bases: TGTGCCATCAAGGGACAGGGGGACACCGGGGAGCTGTTTTTT. Translation gives CAIKGQGDTGELFF.

The chain carries TRBV30 and TRBJ2-3; possible D gene TRBD2, 7 bases. Per germline, CDR1 GTSNPN and CDR2 SVGIG (reference sequence). The CDR3 is 15 residues long. V dropped 4 bases and J dropped 2 bases, with 16 bases sitting between them. This CDR3 reads CAWTRGLAATDTQYF. CDR3 DNA sequence: TGTGCCTGGACTCGGGGGCTAGCGGCCACAGATACGCAGTATTTT.

The chain has TRBV19 and TRBJ1-2; tentative D call: TRBD1 (5 bases). V lost 9 bases and J 4 bases, leaving 15 bases between the germline ends. This CDR3 is 13 amino acids long. Germline V CDR1 and CDR2: LNHDA, SQIVND (reference sequence). CDR3 residues: CASAIRGSYGYTF. The CDR3 coding sequence is TGTGCCAGCGCCATAAGGGGCAGCTATGGCTACACCTTC.

In this sample, this clone turned up once. V is TRBV28 and J is TRBJ2-3; the match to TRBD2 covers 9 bases. The length of the CDR3 is 17 residues. Germline CDR1 reads MDHEN; CDR2 reads SYDVKM. J lost 1 base, V lost 4 bases, and 9 bases had no gene match. The CDR3 spells CASSSTRLAEGTDTQYF. The CDR3 DNA sequence: TGTGCCAGCAGTTCGACCAGACTAGCGGAGGGCACAGATACGCAGTATTTT.

This rearrangement joins TRBV5-1 to TRBJ2-2, with D unclear. The V end was cut by 7 bases, the J end by 3 bases, with 10 bases between. The CDR3 has 13 residues. Germline loops: CDR1 SGHRS, CDR2 YFSETQ. The CDR3 sequence: CASQASDTGELFF. The CDR3, as DNA: TGCGCCAGCCAGGCCTCAGACACCGGGGAGCTGTTTTTT.

This chain connects TRBV9 to TRBJ2-1, with 10 bases identical to TRBD2. The CDR3 sequence is 17 residues long. CDR1 and CDR2 from the germline V gene are SGDLS and YYNGEE. J gave up 8 bases and V 1 base, and 12 bases lay outside the gene matches. The CDR3 reads CASSVSAGGTLGDEQFF. The CDR3 DNA reads as TGTGCCAGCAGCGTATCAGCGGGAGGGACCCTAGGGGATGAGCAGTTCTTC. The whole variable domain, remainder taken from reference TRBV9 and TRBJ2-1, is DSGVTQTPKHLITATGQRVTLRCSPRSGDLSVYWYQQSLDQGLQFLIQYYNGEERAKGNILERFSAQQFPDLHSELNLSSLELGDSALYFCASSVSAGGTLGDEQFFGPGTRLTVL.

V usage is TRBV27 and J usage is TRBJ1-3; 7 bases agree with TRBD1. Germline values: CDR1 MNHEY, CDR2 SMNVEV (reference sequence). V lost 6 bases and J lost 0; bases outside the gene matches: 8. The CDR3 extends over 16 amino acids. The CDR3 is CASRPTGVGSGNTIYF. For the CDR3, the DNA is TGTGCCAGCAGACCAACAGGGGTGGGCTCTGGAAACACCATATATTTT.

V is TRBV12-3 or TRBV12-4 and J is TRBJ1-1; D gene uncertain. V lost 4 bases, J lost 0 bases, and 3 bases lay in between. There are 12 residues in the CDR3. CDR3 residues: CASSYMNTEAFF. CDR3 bases: TGTGCCAGCAGTTACATGAACACTGAAGCTTTCTTT.

The chain links TRBV4-1 to TRBJ2-7, with 7 bases matching TRBD2. J lost 2 bases, V lost 4 bases, and 8 bases had no gene match. Per germline, CDR1 MGHRA and CDR2 YSYEKL. The CDR3 runs 15 residues. CDR3 nucleotide sequence: TGCGCCAGCAGCCTGAGCGGGACTCTTGCCTACGAGCAGTACTTC. It codes for CASSLSGTLAYEQYF.

The rearrangement links TRBV28 to TRBJ1-5; D is possibly TRBD1 (5 bases). Trimming stripped 4 bases from V and 2 bases from J, with 9 bases between. The germline gives CDR1 MDHEN, CDR2 SYDVKM. This CDR3 has 14 residues. The CDR3 loop reads CASSSWGGNQPQHF. As DNA, the CDR3 is TGTGCCAGCAGTTCTTGGGGGGGCAATCAGCCCCAGCATTTT.

This rearrangement joins TRBV7-3 to TRBJ2-3, with D unclear. This CDR3 region has 16 residues. Trimming shortened V by 1 base and J by 2 bases, and 13 bases separated the two germline ends. The germline gives CDR1 SGHTA, CDR2 FQGTGA. As DNA, the CDR3 is TGTGCCAGCAGCTTAAACGGCGGCAAGACCACAGATACGCAGTATTTT. Its protein is CASSLNGGKTTDTQYF.

The V gene is TRBV2, the J gene TRBJ2-1; 7 positions agree with TRBD2. There are 17 residues in the CDR3. Losses at the gene ends were 2 bases for V and 8 bases for J; bases not matched to a gene: 15. Germline lookup yields CDR1 SNHLY and CDR2 FYNNEI. This chain's CDR3 is CASSETGLSVPPDEQFF. The CDR3 DNA reads TGTGCCAGCAGTGAAACGGGACTAAGTGTCCCCCCGGATGAGCAGTTCTTC.